A selection of T cell receptor beta chains follows, all from one sample in a study of OX40 agonist ivuxolimab in advanced cancers. TCRdb's copy holds only in-frame clones and misses some; the assay was immunoSEQ multiplex PCR. The top ten hold less than 60% of the sample, which has about 46,000 clones, about 88% seen once. The sequencing here drew on CD4+ or CD8+ T cells sorted from blood, taken in a trial of the OX40 agonist ivuxolimab. These receptors originate from an adult with an advanced solid tumor such as melanoma, head and neck, liver or kidney cancer. CDR3s include the opening cysteine and the closing phenylalanine or tryptophan. A D gene is named only where the DNA matches it firmly. Not every row has a clone size; where given, it reads once, few, many or a size class.

>TRBJ2-3|TRBV6-1|TRBD2|-
CASGLDSTDTQYF
TGTGCCAGCGGACTAGACAGCACAGATACGCAGTATTTT
>TRBJ2-5|TRBV5-1|-|-
CASSLEAGGETQYF
TGCGCCAGCAGCTTGGAGGCGGGCGGGGAGACCCAGTACTTC
>TRBJ1-2|TRBV27|-|-
CASSLSGAEYYGYTF
TGTGCCAGCAGTTTGTCAGGGGCGGAGTACTATGGCTACACCTTC
>TRBJ2-1|TRBV6-1|TRBD2|-
CASSGKAGGGGNEQFF
TGTGCCAGCAGTGGTAAGGCGGGAGGCGGTGGCAATGAGCAGTTCTTC
>TRBJ1-1|TRBV11-3|-|-
CASSRGVPTEAFF
TGTGCCAGCAGTAGAGGGGTCCCCACTGAAGCTTTCTTT
>TRBJ1-1|TRBV9|-|-
CASSPRTGDTEAFF
TGTGCCAGCAGCCCACGGACGGGCGACACTGAAGCTTTCTTT
>TRBJ2-7|TRBV11-2|TRBD1|-
CASSYTGTGVFEQYF
TGTGCCAGCAGTTACACCGGGACAGGGGTTTTCGAGCAGTACTTC
>TRBJ1-2|TRBV6-5|TRBD1|once
CASSYSSPTGDYGYTF
TGTGCCAGCAGTTACTCGAGTCCTACAGGGGACTATGGCTACACCTTC
>TRBJ2-7|TRBV28|-|-
CASSIAGTHEQYF
TGTGCCAGCAGTATCGCCGGGACCCACGAGCAGTACTTC
>TRBJ2-2|TRBV29-1|TRBD2|-
CSVDSAGSNTGELFF
TGCAGCGTTGACTCAGCGGGGTCGAACACCGGGGAGCTGTTTTTT
>TRBJ2-3|TRBV4-1|TRBD2|-
CASSQRLAGGTDTQYF
TGCGCCAGCAGCCAACGACTAGCGGGAGGCACAGATACGCAGTATTTT
>TRBJ2-1|TRBV2|-|-
CASSGSAGTYNEQFF
TGTGCCAGCAGCGGAAGTGCGGGAACTTACAATGAGCAGTTCTTC
>TRBJ2-2|TRBV4-3|-|-
CASSQQREAGELFF
TGCGCCAGCAGCCAGCAGAGGGAGGCCGGGGAGCTGTTTTTT
>TRBJ1-4|TRBV6-6|-|-
CASSYTGEGEKLFF
TGTGCCAGCAGTTACACCGGGGAGGGTGAAAAACTGTTTTTT
>TRBJ1-2|TRBV7-2|-|-
CASSLGNRDYGYTF
TGTGCCAGCAGCTTAGGAAACAGGGACTATGGCTACACCTTC
>TRBJ2-1|TRBV6-4|TRBD2|-
CASSDSGTSGYNEQFF
TGTGCCAGCAGTGACTCGGGGACTAGTGGTTACAATGAGCAGTTCTTC
>TRBJ1-5|TRBV27|TRBD1|-
CASSDRANQPQHF
TGTGCCAGCAGTGACAGGGCCAATCAGCCCCAGCATTTT
>TRBJ2-2|TRBV19|-|-
CASRPGHYTGELFF
TGTGCCAGTAGGCCGGGACATTACACCGGGGAGCTGTTTTTT
>TRBJ2-5|TRBV6-1|TRBD1|-
CASSGGQGYQETQYF
TGTGCCAGCAGTGGCGGACAGGGATACCAAGAGACCCAGTACTTC
>TRBJ2-2|TRBV11-3|-|-
CASSLGGSGTGELFF
TGTGCCAGCAGCTTAGGGGGGAGTGGCACCGGGGAGCTGTTTTTT
>TRBJ2-5|TRBV5-6|-|-
CASSFSGLSGLQETQYF
TGTGCCAGCAGCTTTTCCGGGCTAAGTGGCCTCCAAGAGACCCAGTACTTC
>TRBJ1-1|TRBV6-6|TRBD1|-
CASLQGTGTEAFF
TGTGCCAGCCTACAGGGGACAGGGACTGAAGCTTTCTTT
>TRBJ2-1|TRBV6-5|TRBD1|-
CASRYGQGAGNEQFF
TGTGCCAGCAGATATGGACAGGGGGCTGGCAATGAGCAGTTCTTC
>TRBJ2-3|TRBV7-2|-|-
CASSLRSGTDTQYF
TGTGCCAGCAGCTTACGGTCGGGCACAGATACGCAGTATTTT
>TRBJ1-6|TRBV27|-|-
CASRAIGTYNSPLHF
TGTGCCAGCAGGGCCATCGGAACCTATAATTCACCCCTCCACTTT
>TRBJ2-5|TRBV6-5|-|-
CASRYGTQETQYF
TGTGCCAGCAGATATGGGACCCAAGAGACCCAGTACTTC
>TRBJ1-4|TRBV27|-|-
CASSSRTGGEKLFF
TGTGCCAGCAGTTCGCGAACGGGGGGCGAAAAACTGTTTTTT
>TRBJ1-2|TRBV19|-|once
CASSQNLGTHNGYTF
TGTGCCAGTAGTCAGAATCTCGGGACTCACAATGGCTACACCTTC
>TRBJ1-1|TRBV28|-|once
CASSFIRGSYFDTEAFF
TGTGCCAGCAGTTTTATTAGGGGTTCCTATTTCGACACTGAAGCTTTCTTT
>TRBJ1-1|TRBV7-9|-|-
CASSLSEGGTEAFF
TGTGCCAGCAGCTTATCAGAGGGAGGGACTGAAGCTTTCTTT
>TRBJ1-2|TRBV30|-|-
CAWSVGAGKYF
TGTGCCTGGAGTGTAGGGGCAGGGAAGTACTTC
>TRBJ2-2|TRBV9|-|-
CASSVAWGTGELFF
TGTGCCAGCAGCGTAGCGTGGGGCACCGGGGAGCTGTTTTTT
>TRBJ2-6|TRBV6-4|TRBD1|-
CASRLGQGSSGADVLTF
TGTGCCAGCAGGCTAGGACAGGGAAGCTCTGGGGCCGACGTCCTGACTTTC
>TRBJ2-7|TRBV5-1|-|once
CASSLGLGYEQYF
TGCGCCAGCAGCTTGGGGCTAGGCTACGAGCAGTACTTC
>TRBJ2-7|TRBV19|-|many
CASSISTSSYEQYF
TGTGCCAGTAGTATTTCGACTAGCTCCTACGAGCAGTACTTC
>TRBJ1-1|TRBV7-9|-|-
CASSLAGRRMNTEAFF
TGTGCCAGCAGCTTAGCAGGACGCAGGATGAACACTGAAGCTTTCTTT
>TRBJ2-7|TRBV23-1|-|-
CASSPPRPYEQYF
TGCGCCAGCAGTCCTCCCCGACCATACGAGCAGTACTTC
>TRBJ1-2|TRBV27|-|few
CASSLSGNGYTF
TGTGCCAGCAGTTTATCCGGGAATGGCTACACCTTC
>TRBJ2-1|TRBV5-6|TRBD2|-
CASSLVAGGPEQFF
TGTGCCAGCAGCTTGGTAGCGGGAGGGCCTGAGCAGTTCTTC
>TRBJ1-2|TRBV6-1|TRBD1|-
CASRTGFLYGYTF
TGTGCCAGCAGGACAGGGTTTCTCTATGGCTACACCTTC
>TRBJ2-1|TRBV4-1|-|once
CASSQVVSSYNEQFF
TGCGCCAGCAGCCAAGTAGTAAGCTCCTACAATGAGCAGTTCTTC
>TRBJ1-1|TRBV5-6|-|-
CASSLLGTANTEAFF
TGTGCCAGCAGCCTTCTCGGGACGGCAAACACTGAAGCTTTCTTT
>TRBJ2-7|TRBV10-3|TRBD1|-
CATMRQGAYEQYF
TGTGCCACCATGAGACAGGGTGCCTACGAGCAGTACTTC
>TRBJ2-1|TRBV29-1|-|-
CSGGTDLHNEQFF
TGCAGCGGCGGGACAGATCTCCACAATGAGCAGTTCTTC
>TRBJ2-5|TRBV10-2|TRBD2|few
CASKLAGGETQYF
TGCGCCAGCAAGCTAGCGGGAGGCGAGACCCAGTACTTC
>TRBJ2-3|TRBV18|TRBD1|-
CASSATGGDTQYF
TGTGCCAGCTCGGCTACAGGGGGAGATACGCAGTATTTT
>TRBJ2-7|TRBV11-3|TRBD1|-
CASSLEPGGASEQYF
TGTGCCAGCAGCCTCGAGCCAGGGGGCGCCAGCGAGCAGTACTTC
>TRBJ1-5|TRBV6-5|TRBD1|-
CASSRTGVSNQPQHF
TGTGCCAGCAGCCGGACAGGGGTGAGCAATCAGCCCCAGCATTTT